One sample yielded the 30 T cell receptor beta chains listed below, sequenced in a study of blood T cell repertoires in COVID-19. Here immunoSEQ multiplex PCR was the method, and the copy in TCRdb shows in-frame clones only, minus some. This sample has some 500,000 clones, with over 75% found just once. The sequencing sample was made of PBMCs or T cells enriched from blood (not recorded which). The source of these receptors is a middle-aged woman who had recovered from COVID-19.

The chain joins TRBV6-6 to TRBJ1-1; tentatively, D is TRBD1 (5 bases). V was clipped by 2 bases and J by 5 bases, with 15 bases between them. The CDR3 is 15 amino acids. The germline gives CDR1 MNHNY, CDR2 SVGAGI (reference sequence). The CDR3 nucleotides are TGTGCCAGCAGTTACGATAGCCGTGGGGGGACTGAAGCTTTCTTT. Its protein product is CASSYDSRGGTEAFF.

V usage is TRBV6-2 or TRBV6-3 and J usage is TRBJ1-1, with D unresolved. Germline V CDR1 and CDR2: MNHEY, SVGEGT. The CDR3 length is 16 residues. Trimming removed 0 bases from V and 4 bases from J, with 15 bases in between. The CDR3 loop is CASSYSRSQLTTEAFF. The CDR3 region has the DNA TGTGCCAGCAGTTACTCGAGGAGTCAGCTAACCACTGAAGCTTTCTTT.

This clone turned up a few times. The gene calls are TRBV4-1 and TRBJ2-7, with 9 bases fitting TRBD1. Germline V gives CDR1 MGHRA, CDR2 YSYEKL. The junction had 8 bases not matched to a gene; V was cut back by 9 bases and J by 2 bases. This CDR3 has 14 amino acids. Here the CDR3 reads CASRAGTGPYEQYF. CDR3 nucleotides: TGCGCCAGTCGTGCCGGGACAGGGCCCTACGAGCAGTACTTC.

This sequence joins TRBV5-1 and TRBJ2-5; 8 bases are shared with TRBD1. V was pared by 4 bases and J by 5 bases, with 13 bases of the junction left unmatched. The CDR3 length is 16 residues. CDR1 is SGHRS, CDR2 YFSETQ, per germline. The CDR3 region has the DNA TGCGCCAGCAGCAGCGCGCCAGGGGGCGCGGGGGAGACCCAGTACTTC. Residues: CASSSAPGGAGETQYF.

This chain joins TRBV19 and TRBJ1-2, with 8 nucleotides matching TRBD1. Losses at the gene ends were 3 bases for V and 3 bases for J; bases not matched to a gene: 3. CDR3 size: 14 residues. Germline loops: CDR1 LNHDA, CDR2 SQIVND (reference sequence). The chain's CDR3 is CASSIGQGHYGYTF. The CDR3 DNA is TGTGCCAGTAGTATCGGACAGGGCCACTATGGCTACACCTTC. Based on the CDR3 plus reference TRBV19 and TRBJ1-2, the full variable domain is DGGITQSPKYLFRKEGQNVTLSCEQNLNHDAMYWYRQDPGQGLRLIYYSQIVNDFQKGDIAEGYSVSREKKESFPLTVTSAQKNPTAFYLCASSIGQGHYGYTFGSGTRLTVV.

This clone was seen a few times. The chain has TRBV5-1 and TRBJ2-7; D is possibly TRBD2 (5 bases). The CDR3 extends over 13 amino acids. Germline V lookup: CDR1 SGHRS, CDR2 YFSETQ. V lost 2 bases and J lost 4, with 10 bases in between. CDR3: CASSFEDLYEQYF. The CDR3 DNA follows: TGCGCCAGCAGCTTTGAGGACTTATACGAGCAGTACTTC.

The chain is built from TRBV14 and TRBJ1-3; D possibly corresponds to TRBD1 (6 bases). Between the trimmed V and J ends, which lost 2 bases and 2 bases, there was a span of 16 bases. In germline, CDR1 is SGHDN, CDR2 FVKESK. The CDR3 totals 17 residues. The CDR3 protein is CASSQLRTVSPGNTIYF. Here the CDR3 DNA reads TGTGCCAGCAGCCAATTGCGGACAGTATCTCCTGGAAACACCATATATTTT.

The chain is built from TRBV21-1 and TRBJ1-1; TRBD1, as called in the table, went unchecked against the DNA. TRBV21-1 corresponds to a pseudogene. CDR3 size: 16 residues. The chain's CDR3 is CASSKAGQGLNTEAFF. CDR3 nucleotides: TGTGCCAGCAGCAAAGCTGGACAGGGCCTGAACACTGAAGCTTTCTTT.

The sample holds one count of this clone. V gene TRBV7-9 combines with J gene TRBJ1-3; TRBD1 aligns across 8 bases. The ends lost 5 bases at V and 4 bases at J; junction bases unmatched: 13. Germline lookup yields CDR1 SEHNR and CDR2 FQNEAQ (reference sequence). The CDR3 sequence is 17 residues long. As DNA, the CDR3 is TGTGCCAGCAGCGCTTCACCGGGACAGGCTTCAGGAAACACCATATATTTT. It translates to CASSASPGQASGNTIYF.

This clone was seen just once. V usage is TRBV16 and J usage is TRBJ1-1, with D hard to call. This CDR3 has 11 amino acids. Germline V gives CDR1 KGHSY, CDR2 FQNENV. Trimming shortened V by 3 bases and J by 11 bases, and 10 bases separated the two germline ends. DNA of the CDR3: TGTGCCAGCAGCCAGAAAACGGTCGCTTTCTTT. Protein: CASSQKTVAFF.

The chain is built from TRBV5-4 and TRBJ2-3, with a possible D match to TRBD1 (6 bases). Between the trimmed V and J ends, which lost 4 bases and 0 bases, there was a span of 9 bases. There are 14 residues in the CDR3. The germline gives CDR1 SGHNT, CDR2 YYREEE (reference sequence). The CDR3 spells CASSRTDSTDTQYF. CDR3 sequence (DNA): TGTGCCAGCAGCCGGACAGACAGCACAGATACGCAGTATTTT.

The gene calls are TRBV19 and TRBJ2-3; 8 bases agree with TRBD1. Unmatched junction bases numbered 8, after V lost 8 bases and J lost 4 bases. CDR1 LNHDA and CDR2 SQIVND come from the germline V gene (reference sequence). This CDR3 comprises 14 residues. The DNA for the CDR3 is TGTGCCAGTCTCGACAGGGGAGAGGCAGATACGCAGTATTTT. Its translation: CASLDRGEADTQYF.

This chain uses TRBV7-8 with TRBJ2-5, with D uncertain. Trimming took off 3 bases at V and 1 base at J, with 12 bases between the two ends. The CDR3 length is 15 residues. The germline gives CDR1 SGHVS, CDR2 FQNEAQ. DNA of the CDR3: TGTGCCAGCAGCTTCCGCGGAGCGATCCAAGAGACCCAGTACTTC. This translates into CASSFRGAIQETQYF.

The chain carries TRBV18 and TRBJ2-7, with a weak D call TRBD1 (6 bases). Germline V gene data show CDR1 as KGHSH and CDR2 as LQKENI. V gave up 4 bases and J gave up 5 bases, with 27 bases separating them. This CDR3 region has 18 residues. The CDR3 loop is CASSQMGAGAELWDEQYF. The CDR3 bases are TGTGCCAGCTCACAAATGGGGGCCGGAGCCGAGCTATGGGACGAGCAGTACTTC.

The chain recombines TRBV7-6 with TRBJ2-7; 10 bases align to TRBD1. Germline CDR1 and CDR2: SGHVS and FNYEAQ. The CDR3 totals 16 residues. Trimming took 2 bases from V and 1 from J; bases not matched to a gene: 5. The DNA for the CDR3 is TGTGCCAGCAGCTTAACAAGGACAGGGGGATCCTACGAGCAGTACTTC. Amino acids: CASSLTRTGGSYEQYF.

The chain joins TRBV19 to TRBJ1-3; 7 positions agree with TRBD1. Germline CDR1 is LNHDA and CDR2 is SQIVND (reference sequence). After removal of 4 bases from V and 0 bases from J, the junction contained 6 bases not matched to a gene. The CDR3 is 16 residues long. As DNA, the CDR3 is TGTGCCAGTAGTAGCAACCGGGACAGCTCTGGAAACACCATATATTTT. Protein: CASSSNRDSSGNTIYF.

The chain has TRBV5-4 and TRBJ2-1, with 8 bases that match TRBD2. Germline V gene lookup returns CDR1 SGHNT and CDR2 YYREEE (reference sequence). CDR3 length equals 15 residues. Trimming took 4 bases from V and 4 from J; bases not matched to a gene: 7. The chain's CDR3 is CASSATGTRYNEQFF. CDR3 in DNA: TGTGCCAGCAGCGCAACCGGGACTAGGTACAATGAGCAGTTCTTC.

This chain connects TRBV4-2 to TRBJ2-1; 11 nucleotides align to TRBD2. This CDR3 has 17 amino acids. Germline V gene lookup returns CDR1 LGHNA and CDR2 YNFKEQ. The J segment lost 4 bases and the V segment lost 2 bases, leaving 7 bases of the junction unmatched. The CDR3 loop is CASSQPLGTSGYNEQFF. CDR3 coding DNA: TGTGCCAGCAGCCAACCCCTCGGGACTAGCGGATACAATGAGCAGTTCTTC.

This chain links TRBV29-1 with TRBJ2-1; TRBD2 matches 9 bases. Germline CDR1 and CDR2: SQVTM and ANQGSEA. This CDR3 comprises 14 residues. J gave up 9 bases and V 3 bases, and 9 bases lay outside the gene matches. The CDR3 protein is CSVDVLAGAGEQFF. Here the CDR3 DNA reads TGCAGCGTTGATGTGTTAGCGGGAGCCGGTGAGCAGTTCTTC.

The chain links TRBV5-8 to TRBJ2-3; 15 positions match TRBD2. Unmatched junction bases numbered 4, after V lost 0 bases and J lost 14 bases. The CDR3 totals 14 residues. Germline V gene sequence: CDR1 SGHTS, CDR2 YDEGEE. The CDR3 DNA sequence: TGTGCCAGCAGCTTGGATGGGACTAGCGGGAGGCGGTATTTT. It encodes CASSLDGTSGRRYF.

The chain is built from TRBV7-2 and TRBJ1-1, with D possibly matching TRBD1 (6 bases). The CDR3 loop spans 14 amino acids. V was clipped by 5 bases and J by 4 bases, with 14 bases between them. Germline V gene sequence: CDR1 SGHTA, CDR2 FQGNSA. In DNA form, the CDR3 reads TGTGCCAGCAGCCCCCAACAGGGTGGCACTGAAGCTTTCTTT. This encodes CASSPQQGGTEAFF. Using reference TRBV7-2 and TRBJ1-1 for the parts outside the CDR3, the full variable domain is GAGVSQSPSNKVTEKGKDVELRCDPISGHTALYWYRQSLGQGLEFLIYFQGNSAPDKSGLPSDRFSAERTGGSVSTLTIQRTQQEDSAVYLCASSPQQGGTEAFFGQGTRLTVV.

The gene calls are TRBV18 and TRBJ1-4; TRBD1 is a possible D gene (5 bases). V shed 3 bases and J shed 8 bases, with 19 bases lying between them. Per the germline V gene, CDR1 is KGHSH and CDR2 is LQKENI. The CDR3 totals 16 residues. CDR3 coding DNA: TGTGCCAGCTCACCTTCGCCTGGGGCAGACGAAGAAAAACTGTTTTTT. Encoded protein: CASSPSPGADEEKLFF.

There are a few counts of this clone. This chain links TRBV4-3 with TRBJ1-4; 8 bases line up with TRBD1. The CDR3 contains 14 residues. Germline V gene data show CDR1 as LGHNA and CDR2 as YSLEER. The ends lost 5 bases at V and 5 bases at J; junction bases unmatched: 4. The CDR3 DNA follows: TGCGCCAGCAGCTCCCGACAGGGGAATGAAAAACTGTTTTTT. Protein product: CASSSRQGNEKLFF.

V usage is TRBV10-3 and J usage is TRBJ1-1, with TRBD1 matching 10 bases. V lost 6 bases to trimming and J lost 4 bases; unmatched junction nucleotides: 5. Germline CDR1 and CDR2: ENHRY and SYGVKD. The CDR3 is 14 amino acids. CDR3 protein: CAIRGGQGSTEAFF. In DNA form, the CDR3 reads TGTGCCATCAGAGGGGGACAGGGGAGCACTGAAGCTTTCTTT.

The chain couples TRBV4-2 to TRBJ2-3, with a tentative D call TRBD1 (5 bases). In germline, CDR1 is LGHNA, CDR2 YNFKEQ. There are 15 residues in the CDR3. V dropped 3 bases and J dropped 4 bases, with 14 bases sitting between them. CDR3: CASSQQAKGADTQYF. CDR3 nucleotide sequence: TGTGCCAGCAGCCAGCAGGCTAAAGGGGCAGATACGCAGTATTTT.

This clone was picked up many times. This sequence joins TRBV7-9 and TRBJ2-7, with 10 bases fitting TRBD2. The ends lost 5 bases at V and 1 base at J; junction bases unmatched: 17. Per germline, CDR1 SEHNR and CDR2 FQNEAQ (reference sequence). The CDR3 extends over 19 amino acids. The CDR3 nucleotides read TGTGCCAGCAGCCCAGGCCACGAACTGACTAGCGGGTTTTCCTACGAGCAGTACTTC. It yields the protein CASSPGHELTSGFSYEQYF.

V is TRBV5-4 and J is TRBJ1-1; 8 bases fit TRBD1. CDR3 size: 14 residues. Trimming at V came to 4 bases and at J to 7 bases, leaving 9 bases not matched to a gene. CDR1 SGHNT and CDR2 YYREEE come from the germline V gene (reference sequence). The CDR3 DNA is TGTGCCAGCAGCGGACGGACAGGGCGGGGTGAAGCTTTCTTT. Its protein is CASSGRTGRGEAFF.

CDR3 sequence: CASSLLRVDTEAFF. CDR3 nucleotide sequence: TGTGCCAGCAGCCTGCTCAGGGTGGACACTGAAGCTTTCTTT. J is TRBJ1-1 and V is TRBV9, with a weak D call TRBD1 (5 bases). CDR1 is SGDLS and CDR2 is YYNGEE in the germline V gene. Trimming removed 4 bases from V and 3 bases from J, with 13 bases in between. CDR3 length: 14 amino acids.

This chain joins TRBV6-5 and TRBJ2-7; D perhaps matches TRBD2 (6 bases). CDR1 is MNHEY, CDR2 SVGAGI, per germline. V lost 0 bases and J 2 bases, leaving 14 bases between the germline ends. This CDR3 comprises 16 residues. CDR3 residues: CASSYSLAELTYEQYF. CDR3 sequence (DNA): TGTGCCAGCAGTTACTCTTTAGCGGAACTAACCTACGAGCAGTACTTC.

This chain joins TRBV9 and TRBJ2-7, with D possibly being TRBD1 (5 bases). The CDR3 length is 14 residues. The germline V gene encodes CDR1 SGDLS and CDR2 YYNGEE. Trimming took 3 bases from V and 2 from J, leaving 12 bases between them. CDR3 coding DNA: TGTGCCAGCAGCGGTGACAGCCTGGCCTACGAGCAGTACTTC. This sequence encodes CASSGDSLAYEQYF.